These 24 T cell receptor beta chains came from one sample sequenced in a study of T cell responses to AZD1222 COVID-19 vaccine. Libraries were prepared by immunoSEQ multiplex PCR; TCRdb keeps only in-frame clonotypes and omits some of them. The sample carries 90,000 to 120,000 clones, approximately 90% recorded once. Material: peripheral blood, obtained on day 0 of MenACWY control vaccination. The receptors stem from an adult in good health.

This chain links TRBV6-5 with TRBJ1-1, with unresolved D. From germline, CDR1 is MNHEY and CDR2 SVGAGI. V was clipped by 6 bases and J by 5 bases, with 13 bases between them. The CDR3 length is 13 residues. CDR3 coding DNA: TGTGCCAGCAGGTGGGAGGCCGAAACTGAAGCTTTCTTT. Translating gives CASRWEAETEAFF.

The sample holds one count of this clone. This rearrangement joins TRBV5-1 to TRBJ1-1; D not resolved. Germline values: CDR1 SGHRS, CDR2 YFSETQ. Trimming shortened V by 5 bases and J by 0 bases, and 20 bases separated the two germline ends. The CDR3 totals 17 residues. CDR3 sequence reads: CASSTEPLHRVNTEAFF. The CDR3 DNA reads as TGCGCCAGCAGTACAGAGCCACTCCATAGGGTGAACACTGAAGCTTTCTTT.

This clone was picked up many times. This chain uses TRBV6-4 with TRBJ2-3; 9 bases align to TRBD1. The CDR3 is 16 amino acids. Germline trimming cut 3 bases from V and 4 bases from J; bases unmatched to any gene: 8. Germline V gives CDR1 MRHNA, CDR2 SNTAGT. Here the CDR3 reads CASSEKPGQGADTQYF. Written as DNA, the CDR3 is TGTGCCAGCAGTGAGAAACCGGGACAGGGAGCAGATACGCAGTATTTT.

The rearrangement joins TRBV9 to TRBJ1-2; maybe TRBD1 (5 bases). The V gene's germline CDR1 is SGDLS and CDR2 YYNGEE. This CDR3 spans 15 amino acids. The V gene lost 2 bases and the J gene lost 1 base, with 12 bases spanning the gap. CDR3 in amino acids: CASSVFGGRNYGYTF. CDR3 in DNA: TGTGCCAGCAGCGTTTTTGGGGGACGTAACTATGGCTACACCTTC.

In this sample, this clone turned up once. The CDR3 DNA reads as TGTGCCAGCAGTTTGGCACCGATCGCCGGGGAGCTGTTTTTT. This sequence encodes CASSLAPIAGELFF. V and J are TRBV27 and TRBJ2-2, with D hard to call. Germline values: CDR1 MNHEY, CDR2 SMNVEV (reference sequence). This CDR3 has 14 residues. V lost 3 bases and J lost 6, with 11 bases in between.

The chain has TRBV24-1 and TRBJ1-2; no definite D call. V was trimmed by 7 bases and J by 0 bases, leaving 17 bases between them. The CDR3 has 16 residues. Germline CDR1 KGHDR, CDR2 SFDVKD. In nucleotides, the CDR3 is TGTGCCACCAGCGACCAGCGGGCTCCCTCTAACTATGGCTACACCTTC. Amino acids: CATSDQRAPSNYGYTF.

The chain recombines TRBV7-2 with TRBJ2-5; D call uncertain. Germline CDR1 reads SGHTA; CDR2 reads FQGNSA. The CDR3 contains 11 residues. Trimming left V 4 bases short and J 2 bases short, with 2 bases between. The CDR3 DNA follows: TGTGCCAGCAGCTCTCAAGAGACCCAGTACTTC. Translated: CASSSQETQYF.

V and J are TRBV28 and TRBJ2-7; TRBD1 matches 7 bases. The ends lost 3 bases at V and 6 bases at J; junction bases unmatched: 5. This CDR3 is built from 13 residues. Germline V gene data show CDR1 as MDHEN and CDR2 as SYDVKM. CDR3 region: CASSFRQGIEQYF. DNA for the CDR3: TGTGCCAGCAGTTTCAGACAGGGCATCGAGCAGTACTTC.

The chain is built from TRBV4-1 and TRBJ1-1, with D maybe TRBD1 (5 bases). Germline-derived CDR1 and CDR2 are MGHRA and YSYEKL. Trimming cost V 1 base and J 5 bases, with 17 bases left between them. The CDR3 contains 16 residues. The CDR3 DNA sequence: TGCGCCAGCAGCCAAGCTGGGGCTGGCGGCGGGACTGAAGCTTTCTTT. Protein product: CASSQAGAGGGTEAFF.

The sample holds one count of this clone. V gene TRBV19 combines with J gene TRBJ1-3; 9 bases line up with TRBD1. CDR3 size: 16 residues. Germline CDR1 and CDR2: LNHDA and SQIVND (reference sequence). Unmatched junction bases numbered 4, after V lost 4 bases and J lost 0 bases. Written as DNA, the CDR3 is TGTGCCAGTAGTACAAGGGACAGGGACTCTGGAAACACCATATATTTT. Protein: CASSTRDRDSGNTIYF.

The V and J genes are TRBV28 and TRBJ1-2; D remains unclear. The CDR3 is 16 residues long. V lost 4 bases, J lost 4 bases, and 19 bases lay in between. Germline loops: CDR1 MDHEN, CDR2 SYDVKM. The CDR3 protein is CASSYPERSERYGYTF. DNA of the CDR3: TGTGCCAGCAGTTACCCCGAGCGTTCGGAACGCTATGGCTACACCTTC.

This clone has just one count. V is TRBV10-2 and J is TRBJ1-6; possibly TRBD1 for D (5 bases). Germline V gene sequence: CDR1 WSHSY, CDR2 SAAADI. V lost 6 bases to trimming and J lost 5 bases, with 14 bases between them. CDR3 length: 15 amino acids. The CDR3 region is CASSYKRGNNSPLHF. In nucleotides, the CDR3 is TGCGCCAGCAGCTATAAAAGGGGAAATAATTCACCCCTCCACTTT.

The chain recombines TRBV2 with TRBJ1-5, with TRBD1 matching over 8 bases. The germline V gene encodes CDR1 SNHLY and CDR2 FYNNEI. CDR3 size: 14 residues. Germline trimming cut 4 bases from V and 5 bases from J; bases unmatched to any gene: 4. The CDR3 reads CASSGGQGYQPQHF. The CDR3 nucleotides read TGTGCCAGCAGTGGAGGACAGGGATATCAGCCCCAGCATTTT.

J is TRBJ1-1 and V is TRBV20-1, with D hard to call. The ends were cut back, 2 bases at V and 6 bases at J, with 7 bases in the middle. Per the germline V gene, CDR1 is DFQATT and CDR2 is SNEGSKA (reference sequence). The CDR3 loop spans 11 amino acids. CDR3: CSARKTAEAFF. For the CDR3, the DNA is TGCAGTGCTAGAAAGACTGCTGAAGCTTTCTTT.

The chain joins TRBV6-5 to TRBJ2-7; the match to TRBD1 covers 7 bases. The CDR3 has 13 residues. V dropped 6 bases and J dropped 5; count of bases not matched to a gene: 7. Per the germline V gene, CDR1 is MNHEY and CDR2 is SVGAGI. CDR3 protein: CASSHRGEDEQYF. The CDR3 DNA reads TGTGCCAGCAGCCACAGGGGCGAGGACGAGCAGTACTTC.

This chain links TRBV3-1 (or the pseudogene TRBV3-2) with TRBJ2-1; 7 bases align to TRBD2. This CDR3 has 14 residues. Germline CDR1 LGHDT, CDR2 YNNKEL (reference sequence). V lost 2 bases and J lost 6; bases outside the gene matches: 4. The CDR3 nucleotides read TGTGCCAGCAGCCAAAGGAGCGGGGCCAATGAGCAGTTCTTC. Its protein is CASSQRSGANEQFF.

V and J are TRBV6-5 and TRBJ1-1, with 7 bases lining up with TRBD1. There are 14 residues in the CDR3. V was clipped by 6 bases and J by 4 bases; unmatched bases: 8. In germline, CDR1 is MNHEY, CDR2 SVGAGI. The CDR3 is CASSDRVLGTEAFF. Here the CDR3 DNA reads TGTGCCAGCAGCGACAGGGTTTTGGGCACTGAAGCTTTCTTT.

The genes are TRBV4-1 and TRBJ2-5; D unresolved. The germline CDR1 and CDR2 sequences are MGHRA and YSYEKL. Trimming shortened V by 3 bases and J by 5 bases, and 7 bases separated the two germline ends. The length of the CDR3 is 12 residues. The CDR3 DNA follows: TGCGCCAGCAGCCAGTACTCCGAGACCCAGTACTTC. This encodes CASSQYSETQYF.

The gene calls are TRBV28 and TRBJ1-1, with D possibly TRBD1 on 5 matching bases. The CDR3 spans 15 residues. V was shortened by 5 bases and J by 1 base, with 14 bases between the two germline ends. CDR1 and CDR2 (germline): MDHEN, SYDVKM. CDR3 nucleotides: TGTGCCAGCAGTCCCTTTCGGGGGGGGAACACTGAAGCTTTCTTT. Amino acids: CASSPFRGGNTEAFF.

This CDR3 is CASSLYRGGYGYTF. The DNA for the CDR3 is TGTGCCAGCAGCTTGTACCGGGGTGGCTATGGCTACACCTTC. J is TRBJ1-2 and V is TRBV5-4; D gene ambiguous. The V and J ends lost 1 base and 4 bases respectively, with 11 bases between them. Germline loops: CDR1 SGHNT, CDR2 YYREEE (reference sequence). The CDR3 has 14 residues.

V gene TRBV6-4 combines with J gene TRBJ2-3; D might be TRBD2 (7 bases). V was cut by 0 bases and J by 2 bases, with 12 bases left in between. Germline CDR1 and CDR2: MRHNA and SNTAGT. CDR3 length: 16 amino acids. The CDR3 region has the DNA TGTGCCAGCAGTGACTCGATGGGGGGGGCCACAGATACGCAGTATTTT. It codes for CASSDSMGGATDTQYF.

This sequence joins TRBV7-2 and TRBJ2-1; the match to TRBD2 covers 13 bases. Losses at the gene ends were 3 bases for V and 6 bases for J; bases not matched to a gene: 8. The CDR3 extends over 17 amino acids. Germline CDR1 reads SGHTA; CDR2 reads FQGNSA. The CDR3 nucleotides are TGTGCCAGCAGCTTGAGAACTAGCGGGGGGGCAAGCAATGAGCAGTTCTTC. It is translated as CASSLRTSGGASNEQFF.

The J gene is TRBJ1-3, the V gene TRBV6-6, with 10 bases that match TRBD1. V lost 5 bases to trimming and J lost 3 bases; unmatched junction nucleotides: 4. Germline CDR1 and CDR2: MNHNY and SVGAGI (reference sequence). There are 15 residues in the CDR3. The DNA for the CDR3 is TGTGCCAGCAGTCCCGGGACAGGGGTTGGAAACACCATATATTTT. Translating gives CASSPGTGVGNTIYF.

This rearrangement joins TRBV6-4 to TRBJ2-7; possible D gene TRBD2, 6 bases. Deletions cut 7 bases from V and 5 bases from J, with 18 bases between. The CDR3 is 14 amino acids. Germline CDR1 and CDR2: MRHNA and SNTAGT. As DNA, the CDR3 is TGTGCCAGCACCCGCGGGACCCCCGGCGACGAGCAGTACTTC. Its protein product is CASTRGTPGDEQYF.